This is a list of T cell receptor beta chains from one sample in a study of cytomegalovirus exposure and HLA in healthy donors. Clones were read by immunoSEQ multiplex PCR, and TCRdb kept only the in-frame ones, dropping some. The table has some 100,000 clones, roughly three quarters seen once. The specimen sequenced was PBMCs. The origin of the receptors is a woman aged 40 to 50 in good health and CMV-seropositive. CDR3s include the opening cysteine and the closing phenylalanine or tryptophan. A D gene is named only where the DNA matches it firmly. For some rows the clone size is stated as once, few or many, or as a class when expanded; others skip it.

clone_size	j_call	v_call	d_call	cdr3_aa	cdr3_nt
.	TRBJ2-4	TRBV30	.	CAWSVRGAKNIQYF	TGTGCCTGGAGTGTACGGGGGGCCAAAAACATTCAGTACTTC
.	TRBJ1-1	TRBV5-1	.	CASSPGYTEAFF	TGCGCCAGCAGTCCAGGATACACTGAAGCTTTCTTT
.	TRBJ2-7	TRBV7-2	.	CASSLMGQPYEQYF	TGTGCCAGCAGCCTAATGGGACAACCCTACGAGCAGTACTTC
.	TRBJ2-1	TRBV6-6	TRBD2	CASSTSGGYNEQFF	TGTGCCAGCAGCACTAGCGGGGGTTACAATGAGCAGTTCTTC
.	TRBJ1-1	TRBV29-1	.	CSVGVAGAFF	TGTAGCGTTGGAGTGGCAGGAGCTTTCTTT
few	TRBJ2-5	TRBV5-1	TRBD2	CASSSGTSHQETQYF	TGCGCCAGCAGCTCAGGGACTAGCCACCAAGAGACCCAGTACTTC
.	TRBJ1-1	TRBV29-1	TRBD1	CSSARGLDTEAFF	TGCAGCTCCGCCAGGGGGCTCGACACTGAAGCTTTCTTT
.	TRBJ2-7	TRBV6-5	.	CASSYKGLHVYEQYF	TGTGCCAGCAGTTACAAGGGGCTGCACGTCTACGAGCAGTACTTT
.	TRBJ1-1	TRBV5-6	.	CASSWGTTNTEAFF	TGTGCCAGCAGCTGGGGGACAACAAACACTGAAGCTTTCTTT
.	TRBJ1-1	TRBV10-3	.	CAITDRNTEAFF	TGTGCCATTACCGACAGAAACACTGAAGCTTTCTTT
.	TRBJ2-2	TRBV2	.	CASPPAGELFF	TGTGCCAGCCCCCCCGCCGGGGAGCTGTTTTTT
.	TRBJ2-7	TRBV5-1	.	CASSSAGGDYEQYF	TGCGCCAGCAGCTCCGCCGGCGGAGACTACGAGCAGTACTTC
.	TRBJ2-3	TRBV7-9	TRBD1	CSSSRGLVNGTAPDTQYF	TGTTCCAGCAGCCGAGGACTCGTAAACGGGACAGCACCAGATACGCAGTATTTT
once	TRBJ1-6	TRBV9	TRBD1	CASSVAPRTGRNSPLHF	TGTGCCAGCAGCGTAGCCCCTCGGACAGGGAGAAATTCACCCCTCCACTTT
.	TRBJ1-5	TRBV28	.	CASFGGWTAYSTPQHF	TGTGCCAGTTTCGGTGGGTGGACAGCCTATAGCACTCCCCAGCATTTT
.	TRBJ1-2	TRBV29-1	.	CSVGGGANGYTF	TGCAGCGTTGGCGGGGGCGCTAATGGCTACACCTTC
.	TRBJ2-5	TRBV5-1	.	CASSLIRTGETQYF	TGCGCCAGCAGCTTAATTCGGACTGGAGAGACCCAGTACTTC
.	TRBJ1-1	TRBV5-1	TRBD1	CASSPDRGREAFF	TGCGCCAGCAGCCCCGACAGGGGTCGTGAAGCTTTCTTT
.	TRBJ2-6	TRBV6-1	.	CASRQDSGANVLTF	TGTGCCAGCAGACAAGACTCTGGGGCCAACGTCCTGACTTTC
.	TRBJ1-6	TRBV19	TRBD1	CASSIDLGQNSPLHF	TGTGCCAGTAGTATAGATCTGGGACAGAATTCACCCCTCCACTTT
.	TRBJ1-2	TRBV19	TRBD1	CASRSGTATPYGYTF	TGTGCCAGTCGATCGGGGACAGCCACCCCCTATGGCTACACCTTC
once	TRBJ1-5	TRBV19	TRBD1	CASSISDRGSQPQHF	TGTGCCAGTAGTATATCGGACAGGGGGAGTCAGCCCCAGCATTTT
.	TRBJ2-7	TRBV5-1	TRBD1	CASSDRGNGEQYF	TGCGCCAGCAGCGACAGGGGTAACGGGGAGCAGTACTTC
.	TRBJ1-1	TRBV12-5	.	CASGLIGGTEAFF	TGTGCTAGTGGTTTGATAGGAGGTACTGAAGCTTTCTTT
.	TRBJ2-6	TRBV5-6	.	CASSVGSSGANVLTF	TGTGCCAGCAGCGTAGGGAGTTCTGGGGCCAACGTCCTGACTTTC
.	TRBJ2-5	TRBV27	.	CASSQGSLKTQYF	TGTGCCAGCAGCCAGGGTAGCTTGAAGACCCAGTACTTC
.	TRBJ2-1	TRBV7-2	.	CASREGGSSYNEQFF	TGTGCCAGCAGGGAGGGGGGGAGCTCCTACAATGAGCAGTTCTTC
few	TRBJ2-1	TRBV7-9	TRBD2	CASSSGLAGYNEQFF	TGTGCCAGCAGCTCTGGACTAGCGGGGTACAATGAGCAGTTCTTC
.	TRBJ1-2	TRBV4-1	.	CASSQWRTEGYTF	TGCGCCAGCAGCCAATGGAGGACGGAGGGCTACACCTTC
.	TRBJ2-2	TRBV30	.	CAWSRDSRGELFF	TGTGCCTGGTCCCGGGATTCACGCGGGGAGCTGTTTTTT
.	TRBJ2-3	TRBV1	.	CTSLSGGFTDTQYF	TGCACCAGCCTAAGCGGGGGGTTCACAGATACGCAGTATTTT
.	TRBJ1-4	TRBV6-1	.	CASYSGDSNEKLFF	TGTGCCAGCTATTCCGGGGACTCTAATGAAAAACTGTTTTTT
few	TRBJ1-1	TRBV6-1	TRBD1	CASKPGQGNTEAFF	TGTGCCAGCAAACCGGGACAGGGAAACACTGAAGCTTTCTTT